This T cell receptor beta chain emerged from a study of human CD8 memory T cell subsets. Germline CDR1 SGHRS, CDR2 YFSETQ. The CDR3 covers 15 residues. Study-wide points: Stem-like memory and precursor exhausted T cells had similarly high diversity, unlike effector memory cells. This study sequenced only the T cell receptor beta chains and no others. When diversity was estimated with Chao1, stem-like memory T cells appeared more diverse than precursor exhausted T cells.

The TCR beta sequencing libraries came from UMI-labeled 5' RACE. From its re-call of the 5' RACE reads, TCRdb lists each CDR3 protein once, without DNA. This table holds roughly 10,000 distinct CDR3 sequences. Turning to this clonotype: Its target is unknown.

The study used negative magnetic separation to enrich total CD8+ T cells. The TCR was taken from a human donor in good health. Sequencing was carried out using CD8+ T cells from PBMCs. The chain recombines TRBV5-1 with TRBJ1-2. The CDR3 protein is CASSLYNGGKDGYTF. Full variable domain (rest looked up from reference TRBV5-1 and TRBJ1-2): KAGVTQTPRYLIKTRGQQVTLSCSPISGHRSVSWYQQTPGQGLQFLFEYFSETQRNKGNFPGRFSGRQFSNSRSEMNVSTLELGDSALYLCASSLYNGGKDGYTFGSGTRLTVV.